The 8 T cell receptor beta chains presented below share a single source sample, sequenced in a study of blood T cell repertoires in COVID-19 (dated by TCRdb to the early 2020s). The library was made by the immunoSEQ multiplex PCR assay. TCRdb's version of the immuneACCESS table is confined to in-frame rearrangements and falls short of the full clone set. An unresolved V gene accounts for under half of the shortfall where checked; the remainder is of unknown origin. In this sample the table shows more than 250,000 clones, about 89% of which occur a single time. The ten largest make up under 3% of the sample. Source material: PBMCs or T cells enriched from blood (not recorded which). These receptors were obtained from a young woman who had recovered from COVID-19.

The V gene is TRBV7-9, the J gene TRBJ2-2, with D perhaps matching TRBD1 (6 bases). Germline V gives CDR1 SEHNR, CDR2 FQNEAQ (reference sequence). Between the trimmed V and J ends, which lost 1 base and 6 bases, there was a span of 9 bases. The CDR3 runs 14 residues. The CDR3 sequence: CASSLVQGPGELFF. The CDR3 coding sequence is TGTGCCAGCAGCTTAGTACAGGGACCCGGGGAGCTGTTTTTT.

The rearrangement links TRBV9 to TRBJ2-1; tentative D call: TRBD2 (6 bases). The V end was cut by 0 bases, the J end by 1 base, with 11 bases between. In germline, CDR1 is SGDLS, CDR2 YYNGEE. The CDR3 totals 16 residues. CDR3 nucleotides: TGTGCCAGCAGCGTAGCGACTAGTAGATCCTACAATGAGCAGTTCTTC. Protein: CASSVATSRSYNEQFF.

The chain joins TRBV4-2 to TRBJ2-1; unclear D gene. In germline, CDR1 is LGHNA, CDR2 YNFKEQ. The CDR3 sequence is 13 residues long. V lost 4 bases, J lost 7 bases, and 11 bases lay in between. CDR3 nucleotide sequence: TGTGCCAGCAGCCTACAAACCGGGAATGAGCAGTTCTTC. Amino acid sequence: CASSLQTGNEQFF.

The gene calls are TRBV6-1 and TRBJ2-7; D perhaps matches TRBD1 (6 bases). Germline V CDR1 and CDR2: MNHNS, SASEGT. V gave up 2 bases and J gave up 6 bases, with 11 bases separating them. The CDR3 consists of 13 residues. The CDR3 DNA sequence: TGTGCCAGCAGTGAATTAGGGACAAGCGAGCAGTACTTC. The encoded protein is CASSELGTSEQYF.

The V call is TRBV6-5, the J call TRBJ2-5, with 12 bases lining up with TRBD1. CDR1 and CDR2 (germline): MNHEY, SVGAGI. CDR3 length: 15 residues. The V and J ends lost 5 bases and 4 bases, in that order; junction bases with no gene match: 5. CDR3 DNA sequence: TGTGCCAGCAGTCGGGGACAGGGGGCGCGAGAGACCCAGTACTTC. This translates into CASSRGQGARETQYF.

This chain links TRBV4-1 with TRBJ2-3, with 7 bases that match TRBD2. V trimming: 8 bases; J trimming: 2 bases; junction bases outside the gene matches: 4. This CDR3 has 13 residues. Germline V lookup: CDR1 MGHRA, CDR2 YSYEKL. The chain's CDR3 is CASEAGDTDTQYF. The CDR3 DNA sequence: TGCGCCAGCGAGGCGGGGGACACAGATACGCAGTATTTT.

The chain has TRBV6-5 and TRBJ2-1; possible D gene TRBD2, 5 bases. CDR1 is MNHEY and CDR2 is SVGAGI in the germline V gene. This CDR3 has 14 residues. V gave up 2 bases and J gave up 2 bases, with 7 bases separating them. The CDR3 region has the DNA TGTGCCAGCAGTTACAGCGGACCCTACAATGAGCAGTTCTTC. Its translation: CASSYSGPYNEQFF.

The J gene is TRBJ2-7, the V gene TRBV19, with D unclear. Looked up from germline, CDR1 is LNHDA and CDR2 is SQIVND (reference sequence). The germline V and J ends were trimmed by 6 bases and 3 bases, with 15 bases remaining between them. The CDR3 spans 14 residues. CDR3 in amino acids: CASRVSGVSYEQYF. The CDR3 region has the DNA TGTGCCAGTAGGGTATCTGGAGTAAGCTACGAGCAGTACTTC.